A single sample is the source of the 30 T cell receptor beta chains below, sequenced in a study of a mutant IDH1 vaccine in newly diagnosed glioma. Specified time point: week 23, last vaccination. A single vaccine dose contained 300 ug of mutant IDH1 20-mer peptide, and topical imiquimod was used with it. Their antigens remain unidentified. Here immunoSEQ multiplex PCR was the method, and the copy in TCRdb shows in-frame clones only, minus some. The profile covers over 45,000 clones, with about four fifths appearing a single time and roughly 6% taken by the ten largest. The source was PBMCs, collected from a glioma patient whose treatment included an IDH1 peptide vaccine. Source of these receptors: a man aged 35 to 55 with glioma.

CDR3 sequence reads: CASSPSTGELFF. CDR3 DNA: TGTGCCAGCTCACCCTCCACCGGGGAGCTGTTTTTT. The rearrangement joins TRBV18 to TRBJ2-2; D is unresolved. Between the trimmed V and J ends, which lost 3 bases and 4 bases, there was a span of 3 bases. The CDR3 is 12 amino acids. CDR1 and CDR2 (germline): KGHSH, LQKENI.

This clone is categorized as medium-sized. The chain employs TRBV12-5 and TRBJ1-1; D is undetermined. This CDR3 is built from 12 residues. The germline V gene has CDR1 LGHNT and CDR2 FRNRAP. The germline V and J ends were trimmed by 8 bases and 3 bases, with 10 bases remaining between them. CDR3 region: CASRAGDTEAFF. CDR3 nucleotide sequence: TGTGCTAGTCGTGCGGGAGACACTGAAGCTTTCTTT.

This chain links TRBV18 with TRBJ1-6; D is possibly TRBD1 (6 bases). CDR3 length: 14 amino acids. V dropped 4 bases and J dropped 3 bases, with 7 bases sitting between them. CDR1 is KGHSH, CDR2 LQKENI, per germline. The CDR3 region has the DNA TGTGCCAGCTCACAGGACAGCTATAATTCACCCCTCCACTTT. It translates to CASSQDSYNSPLHF.

The rearrangement uses TRBV6-1 and TRBJ1-1, with a tentative D call TRBD1 (5 bases). CDR1 is MNHNS and CDR2 is SASEGT in the germline V gene. There are 15 residues in the CDR3. The V gene lost 1 base and the J gene lost 4 bases, with 13 bases spanning the gap. The CDR3 coding sequence is TGTGCCAGCAGTGAAGGGGGCTATTGGGGCACTGAAGCTTTCTTT. It is translated as CASSEGGYWGTEAFF.

This chain connects TRBV11-2 to TRBJ2-1; tentative D call: TRBD2 (5 bases). Per germline, CDR1 SGHAT and CDR2 FQNNGV. Trimming removed 5 bases at V and 9 bases at J, with 14 bases between. The CDR3 is 13 amino acids. The CDR3: CASSPQRVREQFF. The CDR3 bases are TGTGCCAGCAGCCCGCAGAGGGTGCGTGAGCAGTTCTTC.

The V and J genes are TRBV2 and TRBJ2-2, with D unclear. Trimming took off 6 bases at V and 7 bases at J, with 9 bases between the two ends. The germline V gene encodes CDR1 SNHLY and CDR2 FYNNEI. The CDR3 has 12 amino acids. CDR3 bases: TGTGCCAGCAGGGTGGATGGCGGGGAGCTGTTTTTT. This gives the protein CASRVDGGELFF.

The chain has TRBV4-1 and TRBJ2-1; D unclear. The CDR3 totals 15 residues. Germline V gives CDR1 MGHRA, CDR2 YSYEKL. Trimming left V 0 bases short and J 4 bases short, with 10 bases between. The CDR3 sequence is CASSQDVPVYNEQFF. The DNA for the CDR3 is TGCGCCAGCAGCCAAGATGTGCCAGTGTACAATGAGCAGTTCTTC.

The chain links TRBV5-5 to TRBJ2-3, with unresolved D. The CDR3 contains 13 residues. Germline V gene lookup returns CDR1 SGHKS and CDR2 YYEKEE (reference sequence). Trimming took off 2 bases at V and 6 bases at J, with 10 bases between the two ends. This chain's CDR3 is CASSFLPRDTQYF. Written as DNA, the CDR3 is TGTGCCAGCAGCTTTCTACCGCGGGATACGCAGTATTTT.

The V call is TRBV4-1, the J call TRBJ2-1; D is ambiguous. The length of the CDR3 is 16 residues. Trimming cost V 3 bases and J 2 bases, with 14 bases left between them. Germline V gene lookup returns CDR1 MGHRA and CDR2 YSYEKL. CDR3 sequence: CASSQGPAHTYNEQFF. The CDR3 nucleotides are TGCGCCAGCAGCCAGGGCCCAGCCCACACCTACAATGAGCAGTTCTTC.

As DNA, the CDR3 is TGCGCCAGCAGCGCCGGGACAGGGGGCGAAAAACTGTTTTTT. Translated, it gives CASSAGTGGEKLFF. The chain uses TRBV5-1 and TRBJ1-4; 12 nucleotides agree with TRBD1. The CDR3 length is 14 residues. J was trimmed by 8 bases and V by 4 bases; bases with no gene match: 3. Germline V gene lookup returns CDR1 SGHRS and CDR2 YFSETQ.

In nucleotides, the CDR3 is TGTGCCAGCAGCTTGGAACTAGCGGGGATCGGGGAGCTGTTTTTT. The encoded protein is CASSLELAGIGELFF. The chain joins TRBV5-6 to TRBJ2-2; the match to TRBD2 covers 10 bases. The CDR3 spans 15 residues. The V and J ends lost 0 bases and 7 bases, in that order; junction bases with no gene match: 3. The germline V gene has CDR1 SGHDT and CDR2 YYEEEE. Supplemented by reference TRBV5-6 and TRBJ2-2, the full variable domain reads DAGVTQSPTHLIKTRGQQVTLRCSPKSGHDTVSWYQQALGQGPQFIFQYYEEEERQRGNFPDRFSGHQFPNYSSELNVNALLLGDSALYLCASSLELAGIGELFFGEGSRLTVL.

V is TRBV9 and J is TRBJ2-1, with D unclear. The CDR3 is 14 residues long. V was trimmed by 4 bases and J by 3 bases, leaving 11 bases between them. CDR1 and CDR2 (germline): SGDLS, YYNGEE. The CDR3 spells CASSPETFYNEQFF. The DNA for the CDR3 is TGTGCCAGCAGCCCAGAGACCTTCTACAATGAGCAGTTCTTC.

This clone was recorded a few times. This chain connects TRBV27 to TRBJ1-6, with TRBD1 matching 8 bases. Germline V gene data show CDR1 as MNHEY and CDR2 as SMNVEV (reference sequence). The CDR3 runs to 13 residues. The J segment lost 9 bases and the V segment lost 6 bases, leaving 4 bases of the junction unmatched. The CDR3 DNA follows: TGTGCCAGCAGGCAGGGGGCAGGTTCACCCCTCCACTTT. The encoded protein is CASRQGAGSPLHF.

Worth noting for this clone: In the same sample, other DNA sequences code for this CDR3. The rearrangement joins TRBV20-1 to TRBJ1-1; D remains unclear. The CDR3 totals 11 residues. With 0 bases removed from V and 1 base from J, the gap between germline ends came to 0 bases. Per the germline V gene, CDR1 is DFQATT and CDR2 is SNEGSKA (reference sequence). The CDR3 region is CSARENTEAFF. CDR3 coding DNA: TGCAGTGCTAGAGAGAACACTGAAGCTTTCTTT.

The rearrangement uses TRBV7-9 and TRBJ2-2; D gene unclear. The ends were cut back, 5 bases at V and 5 bases at J, with 12 bases in the middle. The germline gives CDR1 SEHNR, CDR2 FQNEAQ (reference sequence). This CDR3 spans 14 amino acids. In DNA form, the CDR3 reads TGTGCCAGCAGCGCCCAGACTTTTACCGGGGAGCTGTTTTTT. Translated: CASSAQTFTGELFF.

The chain carries TRBV19 and TRBJ1-4; D remains ambiguous. Germline CDR1 reads LNHDA; CDR2 reads SQIVND (reference sequence). The CDR3 runs 14 residues. V gave up 7 bases and J gave up 8 bases, with 17 bases separating them. CDR3 sequence reads: CASKQHPPREKLFF. The CDR3 DNA follows: TGTGCCAGTAAACAACACCCCCCTCGGGAAAAACTGTTTTTT.

The genes are TRBV7-2 and TRBJ2-1, with a weak D call TRBD1 (6 bases). CDR3 length: 15 residues. Germline loops: CDR1 SGHTA, CDR2 FQGNSA. V lost 5 bases, J lost 4 bases, and 15 bases lay in between. The CDR3 sequence: CASSTQGLPYNEQFF. The CDR3 DNA follows: TGTGCCAGCAGCACCCAGGGGCTGCCATACAATGAGCAGTTCTTC.

The chain joins TRBV5-8 to TRBJ1-3; D is perhaps TRBD1 (5 bases). The germline CDR1 and CDR2 sequences are SGHTS and YDEGEE. The CDR3 is 15 amino acids. V lost 0 bases to trimming and J lost 5 bases, with 12 bases between them. This CDR3 reads CASSLDGSGRNTIYF. In DNA form, the CDR3 reads TGTGCCAGCAGCTTGGACGGGTCAGGGCGAAACACCATATATTTT.

DNA for the CDR3: TGTGCCAGTAGTATCCCACAGGGCCGAATGAACACTGAAGCTTTCTTT. It yields the protein CASSIPQGRMNTEAFF. The rearrangement joins TRBV19 to TRBJ1-1; maybe TRBD1 (6 bases). CDR1 and CDR2 (germline): LNHDA, SQIVND (reference sequence). The V gene lost 3 bases and the J gene lost 0 bases, with 14 bases spanning the gap. This CDR3 region has 16 residues.

This chain connects TRBV29-1 to TRBJ2-7; tentatively, D is TRBD2 (5 bases). The V gene lost 6 bases and the J gene lost 5 bases, with 17 bases spanning the gap. The CDR3 loop spans 13 amino acids. From germline, CDR1 is SQVTM and CDR2 ANQGSEA. The CDR3 sequence: CSVVDGVGHEQYF. The CDR3 DNA sequence: TGCAGCGTCGTGGACGGGGTAGGACACGAGCAGTACTTC.

The CDR3 region is CASSYLPGYEQYF. CDR3 DNA sequence: TGTGCCAGCAGTTACTTACCGGGCTACGAGCAGTACTTC. J is TRBJ2-7 and V is TRBV6-5; D ambiguous. V dropped 1 base and J dropped 3 bases, with 7 bases sitting between them. The CDR3 has 13 residues. From germline, CDR1 is MNHEY and CDR2 SVGAGI.

The V call is TRBV6-5, the J call TRBJ2-1; 7 nucleotides align to TRBD1. This CDR3 is 14 amino acids long. Germline assignment: CDR1 MNHEY and CDR2 SVGAGI. Trimming took 2 bases from V and 6 from J; bases not matched to a gene: 4. CDR3 sequence (DNA): TGTGCCAGCAGTTACGAGGGGGCTCTCAATGAGCAGTTCTTC. It is translated as CASSYEGALNEQFF.

The chain combines TRBV5-6 with TRBJ2-4; tentatively, D is TRBD1 or TRBD2 (5 bases each). Trimming took 2 bases from V and 15 from J, leaving 24 bases between them. The V gene's germline CDR1 is SGHDT and CDR2 YYEEEE. The CDR3 is made up of 15 amino acids. This chain's CDR3 is CASSLMTPSTGLLYF. CDR3 bases: TGTGCCAGCAGCTTAATGACCCCCTCCACGGGGCTCTTGTACTTC.

The chain links TRBV18 to TRBJ2-7, with 9 bases aligning to TRBD1. With 4 bases clipped from V and 2 bases from J, the junction kept 6 bases outside the gene matches. This CDR3 has 15 amino acids. Germline CDR1 reads KGHSH; CDR2 reads LQKENI. CDR3 amino acids: CASSLGTGPPYEQYF. The CDR3, as DNA: TGTGCCAGCTCACTTGGGACAGGGCCACCCTACGAGCAGTACTTC.

V usage is TRBV19 and J usage is TRBJ1-1; 8 bases fit TRBD1. This CDR3 is 13 amino acids long. Trimming at V came to 5 bases and at J to 6 bases, leaving 5 bases not matched to a gene. CDR1 is LNHDA, CDR2 SQIVND, per germline (reference sequence). In DNA form, the CDR3 reads TGTGCCAGTAGTCGACAGGGGAATCCTGAAGCTTTCTTT. Protein product: CASSRQGNPEAFF.

The rearrangement joins TRBV2 to TRBJ2-7; D is unclear. Trimming removed 6 bases from V and 1 base from J, with 16 bases in between. The CDR3 is made up of 15 amino acids. CDR1 SNHLY and CDR2 FYNNEI come from the germline V gene. The CDR3 DNA is TGTGCCAGCAGCGCATGGTCTTCCCGATCCTACGAGCAGTACTTC. This codes for CASSAWSSRSYEQYF.

The chain links TRBV18 to TRBJ2-7, with 8 bases matching TRBD1. This CDR3 spans 12 amino acids. The germline V gene encodes CDR1 KGHSH and CDR2 LQKENI. Trimming cost V 6 bases and J 4 bases; bases outside gene matches: 2. For the CDR3, the DNA is TGTGCCAGCTCGGACAGGGTTTACGAGCAGTACTTC. It specifies CASSDRVYEQYF.

The chain carries TRBV15 and TRBJ2-1, with D possibly TRBD2 on 5 matching bases. The CDR3 contains 17 residues. V lost 0 bases to trimming and J lost 8 bases, with 20 bases between them. Germline loops: CDR1 LNHNV, CDR2 YYDKDF (reference sequence). CDR3 DNA: TGTGCCACCAGCAGAGATTGGAACGGGGATCAGTCGGATGAGCAGTTCTTC. It specifies CATSRDWNGDQSDEQFF. Complete variable domain (other parts from reference TRBV15 and TRBJ2-1): DAMVIQNPRYQVTQFGKPVTLSCSQTLNHNVMYWYQQKSSQAPKLLFHYYDKDFNNEADTPDNFQSRRPNTSFCFLDIRSPGLGDTAMYLCATSRDWNGDQSDEQFFGPGTRLTVL.

The V and J genes are TRBV7-9 and TRBJ1-4; TRBD1 is a possible D gene (5 bases). The V and J ends lost 0 bases and 13 bases respectively, with 15 bases between them. This CDR3 contains 14 residues. CDR1 is SEHNR and CDR2 is FQNEAQ in the germline V gene (reference sequence). CDR3 in amino acids: CASSLARDALTLFF. DNA for the CDR3: TGTGCCAGCAGCTTAGCCCGGGACGCCCTAACACTGTTTTTT.

This chain uses TRBV27 with TRBJ1-2, with D maybe TRBD1 (6 bases). V shed 3 bases and J shed 8 bases, with 16 bases lying between them. Germline V gene sequence: CDR1 MNHEY, CDR2 SMNVEV (reference sequence). This CDR3 comprises 14 residues. Here the CDR3 reads CASSLMGGATGYTF. CDR3 coding DNA: TGTGCCAGCAGTTTGATGGGGGGCGCGACCGGCTACACCTTC.